The 28 T cell receptor beta chains in this list originate from one sample, sequenced in a study of blood T cell repertoires in COVID-19. Some clones are missing from TCRdb's copy, which holds only in-frame ones; the method was immunoSEQ multiplex PCR. This sample has a few hundred thousand clones; 89% occur once, and the top ten carry less than 5%. Sample: peripheral blood. The receptor set was obtained from a woman aged 35 to 49 who had recovered from COVID-19.

In nucleotides, the CDR3 is TGTGCCAGCAGCCTAGACAGGGGACCACTCACAGATACGCAGTATTTT. Translation: CASSLDRGPLTDTQYF. The gene calls are TRBV5-4 and TRBJ2-3; 8 bases are shared with TRBD1. CDR1 is SGHNT, CDR2 YYREEE, per germline (reference sequence). V was pared by 4 bases and J by 2 bases, with 9 bases of the junction left unmatched. The CDR3 has 16 amino acids.

This chain uses TRBV9 with TRBJ2-2, with D perhaps matching TRBD1 (5 bases). Trimming removed 0 bases from V and 7 bases from J, with 13 bases in between. The CDR3 contains 15 residues. CDR1 and CDR2 from the germline V gene are SGDLS and YYNGEE. The CDR3 nucleotides read TGTGCCAGCAGCGTAGAGGTTTCAGGGAACGGGGAGCTGTTTTTT. Amino acid sequence: CASSVEVSGNGELFF.

This chain connects TRBV5-6 to TRBJ2-1, with D possibly matching TRBD2 (5 bases). Germline loops: CDR1 SGHDT, CDR2 YYEEEE. V was cut by 4 bases and J by 8 bases, with 10 bases left in between. CDR3 length equals 12 residues. CDR3 coding DNA: TGTGCCAGCAGCCCCGGGCGGGATGAGCAGTTCTTC. Its protein is CASSPGRDEQFF.

V and J are TRBV10-3 and TRBJ1-1; 9 positions match TRBD1. The CDR3 spans 15 residues. Germline V lookup: CDR1 ENHRY, CDR2 SYGVKD. J lost 1 base, V lost 3 bases, and 3 bases had no gene match. The CDR3 DNA reads TGTGCCATCAGTGAACAGGGGGCAACGAACACTGAAGCTTTCTTT. Its protein is CAISEQGATNTEAFF.

The CDR3 here is CASSLLTQTYEQYV. CDR3 DNA sequence: TGTGCCAGCAGCTTGTTGACTCAGACTTACGAGCAGTACGTC. The chain employs TRBV5-6 and TRBJ2-7; D gene uncertain. V was shortened by 1 base and J by 4 bases, with 12 bases between the two germline ends. The germline V gene encodes CDR1 SGHDT and CDR2 YYEEEE. This CDR3 is built from 14 residues.

V gene TRBV19 combines with J gene TRBJ1-2; D may be TRBD1 (6 bases). The CDR3 contains 17 residues. Germline loops: CDR1 LNHDA, CDR2 SQIVND (reference sequence). V was pared by 4 bases and J by 5 bases, with 23 bases between. This CDR3 is CASSKLPQGTSRYGYTF. The CDR3 bases are TGTGCCAGTAGTAAACTCCCTCAGGGGACCTCCAGGTATGGCTACACCTTC.

The J gene is TRBJ1-1, the V gene TRBV6-5, with 7 bases matching TRBD1. The germline V gene has CDR1 MNHEY and CDR2 SVGAGI. V dropped 6 bases and J dropped 0; count of bases not matched to a gene: 7. CDR3 length: 15 amino acids. The DNA of the CDR3 is TGTGCCAGCAGCCTGACCGGGACAGTGAACACTGAAGCTTTCTTT. Amino acid sequence: CASSLTGTVNTEAFF.

The CDR3 nucleotides are TGTGCCATCAGTGAGTCGTCTAGCGGGGGAGATACGCAGTATTTT. This encodes CAISESSSGGDTQYF. The rearrangement joins TRBV10-3 to TRBJ2-3; 10 bases map to TRBD2. The germline V gene has CDR1 ENHRY and CDR2 SYGVKD. The CDR3 loop spans 15 amino acids. The V gene end was trimmed by 0 bases and the J gene end by 5 bases; junction bases not matched to a gene: 2.

The V call is TRBV6-5, the J call TRBJ1-6, with 8 positions matching TRBD1. Germline CDR1 is MNHEY and CDR2 is SVGAGI. This CDR3 has 14 amino acids. Unmatched junction bases numbered 5, after V lost 7 bases and J lost 6 bases. For the CDR3, the DNA is TGTGCCAGCATTCGGACAGGGCCTAATTCACCCCTCCACTTT. Its translation: CASIRTGPNSPLHF.

The chain is built from TRBV15 and TRBJ2-5, with TRBD1 matching 8 bases. This CDR3 contains 14 residues. Germline V gene data show CDR1 as LNHNV and CDR2 as YYDKDF (reference sequence). V was clipped by 2 bases and J by 4 bases; unmatched bases: 3. Here the CDR3 reads CATSRYRGSETQYF. The CDR3 region has the DNA TGTGCCACCAGCAGATACAGGGGGTCAGAGACCCAGTACTTC. Full variable domain (remainder filled in from reference TRBV15 and TRBJ2-5): DAMVIQNPRYQVTQFGKPVTLSCSQTLNHNVMYWYQQKSSQAPKLLFHYYDKDFNNEADTPDNFQSRRPNTSFCFLDIRSPGLGDTAMYLCATSRYRGSETQYFGPGTRLLVL.

The chain has TRBV18 and TRBJ2-1; perhaps TRBD1 as D (6 bases). The CDR3 is 20 amino acids. The germline V gene has CDR1 KGHSH and CDR2 LQKENI. The germline V and J ends were trimmed by 3 bases and 7 bases, with 31 bases remaining between them. The CDR3 loop reads CASSPYDSPLPLHRVNEQFF. CDR3 in DNA: TGTGCCAGCTCACCCTACGACAGCCCCCTCCCCTTACACAGGGTTAATGAGCAGTTCTTC.

V is TRBV9 and J is TRBJ2-7, with 7 bases that match TRBD1. This CDR3 comprises 14 residues. The ends lost 9 bases at V and 5 bases at J; junction bases unmatched: 14. The V gene's germline CDR1 is SGDLS and CDR2 YYNGEE. The DNA for the CDR3 is TGTGCCACCGCCGTAAGAGACAGGGCGGACGAGCAGTACGTC. Protein product: CATAVRDRADEQYV.

CDR3 DNA: TGTGCCAGCAGCCCCAACGGGCAGGGGGCACTTGAGACCCAGTACTTC. Its translation is CASSPNGQGALETQYF. The chain is built from TRBV3-1 (or the pseudogene TRBV3-2) and TRBJ2-5; TRBD1 matches 8 bases. The CDR3 loop spans 16 amino acids. CDR1 and CDR2 from the germline V gene are LGHDT and YNNKEL (reference sequence). V gave up 4 bases and J gave up 5 bases; unmatched junction bases: 12.

Written as DNA, the CDR3 is TGTGCCAGCAGTCCCTATACTCAGCGATATAATTCACCCCTCCACTTT. Translating gives CASSPYTQRYNSPLHF. V is TRBV28 and J is TRBJ1-6; no reliable D call. Trimming removed 5 bases at V and 4 bases at J, with 15 bases between. Germline values: CDR1 MDHEN, CDR2 SYDVKM. This CDR3 comprises 16 residues.

The chain joins TRBV7-9 to TRBJ2-1; 7 bases align to TRBD2. J gave up 6 bases and V 4 bases, and 9 bases lay outside the gene matches. The CDR3 has 15 residues. Germline-derived CDR1 and CDR2 are SEHNR and FQNEAQ (reference sequence). In DNA, the CDR3 is TGTGCCAGCAGCTCCAAAGGCATAGCGGGCAATGAGCAGTTCTTC. This codes for CASSSKGIAGNEQFF.

The rearrangement joins TRBV4-2 to TRBJ2-1, with 14 nucleotides matching TRBD2. The CDR3 covers 16 residues. Trimming took 4 bases from V and 7 from J; bases not matched to a gene: 6. CDR1 is LGHNA, CDR2 YNFKEQ, per germline. The CDR3 coding sequence is TGTGCCAGCAGCCCGACTAGCGGGGGGGCCGCAAATGAGCAGTTCTTC. Its protein is CASSPTSGGAANEQFF.

The chain combines TRBV9 with TRBJ2-7; TRBD2 matches at 10 bases. This CDR3 is built from 15 residues. The V and J ends lost 4 bases and 1 base, in that order; junction bases with no gene match: 5. The germline V gene encodes CDR1 SGDLS and CDR2 YYNGEE. Written as DNA, the CDR3 is TGTGCCAGCAGCATCTCAGCGGGGGGGTCCTACGAGCAGTACTTC. This gives the protein CASSISAGGSYEQYF.

The V gene is TRBV7-2, the J gene TRBJ2-3; D not certain. This CDR3 is built from 16 residues. Trimming removed 1 base at V and 5 bases at J, with 16 bases between. Per germline, CDR1 SGHTA and CDR2 FQGNSA. This CDR3 is CASSLVQVIYQDTQYF. The CDR3 nucleotides are TGTGCCAGCAGCTTAGTACAAGTAATTTATCAAGATACGCAGTATTTT.

The chain is built from TRBV7-9 and TRBJ2-5, with D perhaps matching TRBD2 (7 bases). Germline CDR1 SEHNR, CDR2 FQNEAQ (reference sequence). The length of the CDR3 is 14 residues. Trimming took off 4 bases at V and 5 bases at J, with 14 bases between the two ends. The CDR3, as DNA: TGTGCCAGCAGCTCCCTAGGGGGGGATGAGACCCAGTACTTC. This gives the protein CASSSLGGDETQYF.

The J gene is TRBJ1-1, the V gene TRBV5-6; D call uncertain. This CDR3 region has 12 residues. CDR1 is SGHDT and CDR2 is YYEEEE in the germline V gene. Trimming took off 4 bases at V and 7 bases at J, with 11 bases between the two ends. The DNA for the CDR3 is TGTGCCAGCAGCACCCTGGGCCATGAAGCTTTCTTT. Translating gives CASSTLGHEAFF.

The rearrangement joins TRBV7-2 to TRBJ2-1; a possible D gene is TRBD2 (5 bases). V was pared by 5 bases and J by 4 bases, with 6 bases between. The germline gives CDR1 SGHTA, CDR2 FQGNSA. The CDR3 is made up of 12 amino acids. The CDR3 nucleotides read TGTGCCAGCAGCCGGGGTTACAATGAGCAGTTCTTC. Translated, it gives CASSRGYNEQFF.

V and J are TRBV5-1 and TRBJ1-6, with 9 bases matching TRBD1. From germline, CDR1 is SGHRS and CDR2 YFSETQ. The CDR3 sequence is 15 residues long. Trimming at V came to 2 bases and at J to 9 bases, leaving 6 bases not matched to a gene. The CDR3 spells CASSLPGQGGSPLHF. For the CDR3, the DNA is TGCGCCAGCAGCTTACCGGGACAGGGAGGTTCACCCCTCCACTTT.

The V call is TRBV4-1, the J call TRBJ1-5; 8 bases fit TRBD1. Trimming at V came to 4 bases and at J to 7 bases, leaving 6 bases not matched to a gene. Germline CDR1 reads MGHRA; CDR2 reads YSYEKL. The CDR3 is made up of 14 amino acids. This CDR3 reads CASSLQGAGQPQHF. As DNA, the CDR3 is TGCGCCAGCAGCCTGCAGGGGGCAGGGCAGCCCCAGCATTTT.

The rearrangement joins TRBV11-3 to TRBJ1-2; D is possibly TRBD1 (5 bases). This CDR3 is 14 amino acids long. Germline-derived CDR1 and CDR2 are SGHNT and YENEEA. Trimming took 5 bases from V and 8 from J, leaving 18 bases between them. The CDR3 is CASSPGTSKRGYTF. As DNA, the CDR3 is TGTGCCAGCAGCCCCGGGACTTCAAAACGAGGCTACACCTTC.

The sample holds a few counts of this clone. CDR3 DNA: TGTGCCAGCAGCCCAGAGGTCTCCTACGAGCAGTACTTC. This translates into CASSPEVSYEQYF. The chain uses TRBV5-4 and TRBJ2-7; D is uncertain. V lost 4 bases, J lost 0 bases, and 8 bases lay in between. The CDR3 totals 13 residues. Germline values: CDR1 SGHNT, CDR2 YYREEE (reference sequence).

The gene calls are TRBV7-7 and TRBJ2-5, with 8 bases identical to TRBD1. With V trimmed by 5 bases and J by 5 bases, 7 bases remained unmatched. From germline, CDR1 is SSHAT and CDR2 FNYEAQ (reference sequence). This CDR3 spans 14 amino acids. DNA for the CDR3: TGTGCCAGCAGCACCGGACAGGGTAGCGAGACCCAGTACTTC. Residues: CASSTGQGSETQYF.

The gene calls are TRBV12-3 or TRBV12-4 and TRBJ2-2; D may be TRBD1 (5 bases). V was shortened by 7 bases and J by 6 bases, with 12 bases between the two germline ends. This CDR3 is built from 13 residues. CDR3 DNA: TGTGCCAGCACTAAGACAGAGGCCGGGGAGCTGTTTTTT. It yields the protein CASTKTEAGELFF.

The rearrangement uses TRBV7-7 and TRBJ1-3; D might be TRBD1 (6 bases). Germline V gene sequence: CDR1 SSHAT, CDR2 FNYEAQ (reference sequence). V lost 3 bases to trimming and J lost 3 bases, with 12 bases between them. The CDR3 length is 15 residues. The CDR3 DNA reads as TGTGCCAGCAGCTTGGACCAGGGGTTTGGAAACACCATATATTTT. Translated: CASSLDQGFGNTIYF. The entire variable domain, with the rest obtained from reference TRBV7-7 and TRBJ1-3, is as follows: GAGVSQSPRYKVTKRGQDVTLRCDPISSHATLYWYQQALGQGPEFLTYFNYEAQPDKSGLPSDRFSAERPEGSISTLTIQRTEQRDSAMYRCASSLDQGFGNTIYFGEGSWLTVV.